The 12 T cell receptor beta chains reported below all come from one sample, sequenced in a study of T cells expressing NK-cell markers. For each CDR3 protein, TCRdb gives one entry from its re-call of the 5' RACE reads, without DNA. The sample features some 460,000 distinct CDR3 sequences, with 1.4% to 1.5% in its top ten. The sample comprised blood T cells: a sorted CD56 or NKG2C T cell subset, CD4+ or CD8+ T cells, or bulk PBMC T cells (not recorded which). The receptor source for this set is a woman between 50 and 59 years old in good health.

The rearrangement links TRBV12-3 or TRBV12-4 to TRBJ1-5. The length of the CDR3 is 15 residues. The CDR3 reads CASSFSDLAGQPQHF.

The rearrangement uses TRBV29-1 and TRBJ2-2; the TCRdb call, TRBD1, lacks DNA for checking. This CDR3 has 14 amino acids. The germline V gene encodes CDR1 SQVTM and CDR2 ANQGSEA. This chain's CDR3 is CSVGAQGVAGELFF.

The genes are TRBV3-1 and TRBJ2-5; no DNA is available, so the TRBD2 call from TCRdb remains unchecked. There are 14 residues in the CDR3. Germline assignment: CDR1 LGHDT and CDR2 YNNKEL (reference sequence). This chain's CDR3 is CASSQKSGQETQYF.

The CDR3 reads CATSRDGLREQFF. J is TRBJ2-1 and V is TRBV15. Per germline, CDR1 LNHNV and CDR2 YYDKDF (reference sequence). The CDR3 covers 13 residues.

J is TRBJ2-5 and V is TRBV7-9; lacking DNA, the TRBD1 call made by TCRdb goes unchecked. The germline gives CDR1 SEHNR, CDR2 FQNEAQ (reference sequence). The length of the CDR3 is 16 residues. The CDR3 here is CASSSPGRGGQETQYF.

The gene calls are TRBV2 and TRBJ2-3. This CDR3 spans 13 amino acids. From germline, CDR1 is SNHLY and CDR2 FYNNEI. The CDR3 protein is CASSGGIPDTQYF. The full variable domain, with the rest looked up from reference TRBV2 and TRBJ2-3, is EPEVTQTPSHQVTQMGQEVILRCVPISNHLYFYWYRQILGQKVEFLVSFYNNEISEKSEIFDDQFSVERPDGSNFTLKIRSTKLEDSAMYFCASSGGIPDTQYFGPGTRLTVL.

The rearrangement links TRBV12-3 or TRBV12-4 to TRBJ2-3; TCRdb's D call, TRBD2, is unchecked because there is no DNA. CDR3 length: 17 amino acids. The CDR3 sequence: CASSLMTLAGETDTQYF.

The rearrangement joins TRBV11-2 to TRBJ2-2; as DNA is missing, the TRBD2 call by TCRdb cannot be tested. Germline loops: CDR1 SGHAT, CDR2 FQNNGV. The CDR3 contains 15 residues. CDR3 sequence reads: CASSLSGEGAGELFF.

The gene calls are TRBV20-1 and TRBJ1-2; without DNA, the TCRdb call of TRBD1 cannot be checked. Germline V gives CDR1 DFQATT, CDR2 SNEGSKA (reference sequence). The CDR3 contains 13 residues. CDR3 region: CSARHSDNYGYTF.

The chain carries TRBV5-1 and TRBJ2-1; TCRdb returns TRBD2, unconfirmable since there is no DNA. Germline CDR1 is SGHRS and CDR2 is YFSETQ. The CDR3 has 15 residues. The CDR3 is CASSLGLAGVLEQFF.

This rearrangement joins TRBV10-2 to TRBJ2-2; TCRdb's D call, TRBD2, is unchecked because there is no DNA. This CDR3 is built from 15 residues. The germline V gene encodes CDR1 WSHSY and CDR2 SAAADI. This chain's CDR3 is CASPDLATNTGELFF.

The V and J genes are TRBV12-3 or TRBV12-4 and TRBJ2-7. The CDR3 is 12 amino acids. CDR3 protein: CASKRGTYEQYF.